A single T cell receptor (beta chain) is shown here with its context. These data originate in a study of T cell changes during pregnancy in multiple sclerosis. V trimming: 4 bases; J trimming: 0 bases; junction bases outside the gene matches: 8. The CDR3 sequence is 16 residues long. Germline V CDR1 and CDR2: KGHSH, LQKENI. Sequencing was performed with immunoSEQ multiplex PCR; in TCRdb, only in-frame clones are kept and a portion is missing. The sample contains 85,000 to 100,000 clones, roughly 90% of which appear only once. This material consisted of peripheral blood, taken in the first trimester of pregnancy. This receptor was taken from a female donor with multiple sclerosis, enrolled in a pregnancy study. The chain joins TRBV18 to TRBJ2-7, with TRBD2 identical over 8 bases. CDR3 residues: CASSHIAGSSSYEQYF. CDR3 nucleotide sequence: TGTGCCAGCTCACATATAGCGGGAAGCTCCTCCTACGAGCAGTACTTC.